A single sample is the source of the 32 T cell receptor beta chains below, sequenced in a study of T cell responses to AZD1222 COVID-19 vaccine. The repertoire was sequenced with immunoSEQ multiplex PCR; TCRdb's copy has only in-frame clones and lacks some. Among some 100,000 clones listed, roughly 87% were seen once. Specimen: peripheral blood, collected on day 0 of AZD1222 vaccination. All receptors derive from an adult in good health.

V and J are TRBV19 and TRBJ2-2; possibly TRBD1 for D (5 bases). The CDR3 covers 20 residues. Looked up from germline, CDR1 is LNHDA and CDR2 is SQIVND (reference sequence). The germline V and J ends were trimmed by 3 bases and 4 bases, with 27 bases remaining between them. As DNA, the CDR3 is TGTGCCAGTAGTATTTTGGGCCGGACAAGCCGACAATTATTCACCGGGGAGCTGTTTTTT. As protein: CASSILGRTSRQLFTGELFF.

The rearrangement uses TRBV6-5 and TRBJ2-1; D uncertain. V lost 6 bases, J lost 5 bases, and 5 bases lay in between. The CDR3 runs 11 residues. CDR1 and CDR2 from the germline V gene are MNHEY and SVGAGI. CDR3 DNA sequence: TGTGCCAGCAGGGACGACAATGAGCAGTTCTTC. Translating gives CASRDDNEQFF.

This sequence joins TRBV18 and TRBJ2-7, with no clear D. The CDR3 extends over 14 amino acids. CDR1 and CDR2 (germline): KGHSH, LQKENI. V gave up 2 bases and J gave up 0 bases, with 8 bases separating them. CDR3 sequence (DNA): TGTGCCAGCTCACCAGGGGTGAGCTCCTACGAGCAGTACTTC. Protein sequence: CASSPGVSSYEQYF.

The chain recombines TRBV7-9 with TRBJ1-3; a weak D match, TRBD1 (5 bases). In germline, CDR1 is SEHNR, CDR2 FQNEAQ (reference sequence). Trimming took off 4 bases at V and 0 bases at J, with 10 bases between the two ends. The CDR3 consists of 15 residues. In DNA, the CDR3 is TGTGCCAGCAGCTCGACGGGGGGCTCTGGAAACACCATATATTTT. It encodes CASSSTGGSGNTIYF.

The chain employs TRBV3-1 (or the pseudogene TRBV3-2) and TRBJ1-5; D is possibly TRBD1 (5 bases). Germline CDR1 is LGHDT and CDR2 is YNNKEL (reference sequence). The CDR3 runs 13 residues. The V end was cut by 3 bases, the J end by 3 bases, with 6 bases between. The CDR3 reads CASSQTDNQPQHF. Here the CDR3 DNA reads TGTGCCAGCAGCCAGACAGACAATCAGCCCCAGCATTTT.

The rearrangement links TRBV10-1 to TRBJ2-2, with D unclear. Germline V CDR1 and CDR2: WNHNN, SYGVQD (reference sequence). The V gene lost 7 bases and the J gene lost 4 bases, with 13 bases spanning the gap. The CDR3 totals 14 residues. The CDR3 DNA reads as TGCGCCAGCACTTCATTACTGGGCACCGGGGAGCTGTTTTTT. Amino acid sequence: CASTSLLGTGELFF.

The chain has TRBV12-3 or TRBV12-4 and TRBJ1-4; TRBD1 matches 7 bases. The CDR3 is 13 amino acids. The V segment lost 6 bases and the J segment 8 bases; nucleotides outside the gene matches: 6. The CDR3 region has the DNA TGTGCCAGCAGCCTAAACAGGGGCGAAAAACTGTTTTTT. The encoded protein is CASSLNRGEKLFF.

The genes are TRBV19 and TRBJ2-2; TRBD2 matches at 10 bases. Germline CDR1 is LNHDA and CDR2 is SQIVND (reference sequence). The length of the CDR3 is 17 residues. With 5 bases clipped from V and 4 bases from J, the junction kept 10 bases outside the gene matches. The CDR3 reads CASSPAGLAGVTGELFF. CDR3 DNA: TGTGCCAGTAGTCCGGCGGGGCTAGCGGGAGTCACCGGGGAGCTGTTTTTT.

This chain uses TRBV4-2 with TRBJ2-7; 13 bases match TRBD2. V trimming: 4 bases; J trimming: 0 bases; junction bases outside the gene matches: 3. This CDR3 comprises 16 residues. Germline values: CDR1 LGHNA, CDR2 YNFKEQ. The CDR3 sequence is CASSPLAGGSSYEQYF. The CDR3 DNA reads TGTGCCAGCAGCCCACTAGCGGGAGGGAGCTCCTACGAGCAGTACTTC.

This chain joins TRBV28 and TRBJ1-1; unclear D gene. V lost 3 bases to trimming and J lost 5 bases, with 7 bases between them. CDR1 and CDR2 (germline): MDHEN, SYDVKM. This CDR3 spans 12 amino acids. CDR3 loop: CASSFPLTEAFF. The DNA for the CDR3 is TGTGCCAGCAGTTTTCCCCTTACTGAAGCTTTCTTT.

This clone was counted ten times or more. V gene TRBV6-2 or TRBV6-3 combines with J gene TRBJ1-1; TRBD1 aligns across 9 bases. Germline V gives CDR1 MNHEY, CDR2 SVGEGT. This CDR3 has 15 amino acids. V dropped 5 bases and J dropped 3; count of bases not matched to a gene: 7. The CDR3, as DNA: TGTGCCAGCAGTGACAGGGGGACAGCCTACACTGAAGCTTTCTTT. Translated, it gives CASSDRGTAYTEAFF.

The chain carries TRBV30 and TRBJ2-7; 9 positions agree with TRBD1. Trimming cost V 0 bases and J 10 bases; bases outside gene matches: 7. The CDR3 contains 13 residues. Germline V CDR1 and CDR2: GTSNPN, SVGIG (reference sequence). CDR3 sequence reads: CAWSVIGQGRQYF. The CDR3 nucleotides are TGTGCCTGGAGTGTAATAGGACAGGGGAGACAGTACTTC.

Here the CDR3 reads CASSSYLGEQFF. DNA for the CDR3: TGTGCCAGCAGCTCATATTTAGGTGAGCAGTTCTTC. The rearrangement uses TRBV7-6 and TRBJ2-1; unclear D gene. The germline V and J ends were trimmed by 4 bases and 9 bases, with 10 bases remaining between them. Germline CDR1 and CDR2: SGHVS and FNYEAQ. The CDR3 loop spans 12 amino acids.

This clone appeared once. The V gene is TRBV28, the J gene TRBJ1-5; 7 positions match TRBD1. The germline V gene has CDR1 MDHEN and CDR2 SYDVKM. The ends lost 5 bases at V and 0 bases at J; junction bases unmatched: 13. The CDR3 totals 18 residues. The DNA of the CDR3 is TGTGCCAGCAGTATCAGGGGGGGTGGCTCTTATAGCAATCAGCCCCAGCATTTT. Translating gives CASSIRGGGSYSNQPQHF.

The chain has TRBV5-1 and TRBJ1-1, with D possibly matching TRBD1 (5 bases). The CDR3 covers 15 residues. Trimming removed 5 bases from V and 3 bases from J, with 17 bases in between. Germline CDR1 SGHRS, CDR2 YFSETQ. CDR3 sequence: CASSFYGAWDTEAFF. CDR3 in DNA: TGCGCCAGCAGTTTTTACGGGGCCTGGGACACTGAAGCTTTCTTT.

The chain uses TRBV15 and TRBJ1-1; 7 nucleotides match TRBD1. The germline V gene encodes CDR1 LNHNV and CDR2 YYDKDF (reference sequence). The CDR3 is made up of 15 amino acids. V shed 3 bases and J 4 bases; nucleotides not matched to a gene: 8. This chain's CDR3 is CATSRVRSGGTEAFF. The CDR3 DNA reads TGTGCCACCAGCAGGGTAAGATCAGGGGGCACTGAAGCTTTCTTT.

This rearrangement joins TRBV30 to TRBJ1-1; D is undetermined. Germline CDR1 is GTSNPN and CDR2 is SVGIG (reference sequence). V lost 1 base and J lost 2, with 8 bases in between. The CDR3 is 13 amino acids. The CDR3 sequence is CAWSGGFNTEAFF. The CDR3 DNA is TGTGCCTGGAGTGGGGGTTTTAACACTGAAGCTTTCTTT.

The chain combines TRBV29-1 with TRBJ1-4; D is ambiguous. Trimming shortened V by 6 bases and J by 1 base, and 9 bases separated the two germline ends. Germline V gene lookup returns CDR1 SQVTM and CDR2 ANQGSEA. CDR3 length: 13 amino acids. CDR3 sequence: CSVGSRTNEKLFF. In DNA form, the CDR3 reads TGCAGCGTGGGGAGTAGAACTAATGAAAAACTGTTTTTT.

V usage is TRBV30 and J usage is TRBJ1-5, with TRBD1 matching 7 bases. Germline V lookup: CDR1 GTSNPN, CDR2 SVGIG (reference sequence). This CDR3 contains 16 residues. With V trimmed by 3 bases and J by 0 bases, 8 bases remained unmatched. CDR3 amino acids: CAWSGRTGYSNQPQHF. The CDR3 region has the DNA TGTGCCTGGAGCGGAAGGACAGGTTATAGCAATCAGCCCCAGCATTTT.

The J gene is TRBJ2-5, the V gene TRBV18; a possible D gene is TRBD2 (6 bases). V dropped 4 bases and J dropped 3 bases, with 21 bases sitting between them. The CDR3 loop spans 17 amino acids. Per the germline V gene, CDR1 is KGHSH and CDR2 is LQKENI. CDR3 sequence: CASSRLPGDRGEETQYF. As DNA, the CDR3 is TGTGCCAGCTCACGCCTCCCGGGGGATAGGGGCGAAGAGACCCAGTACTTC.

The gene calls are TRBV10-3 and TRBJ2-7; 11 nucleotides align to TRBD2. Germline lookup yields CDR1 ENHRY and CDR2 SYGVKD. The CDR3 loop spans 16 amino acids. With V trimmed by 10 bases and J by 5 bases, 16 bases remained unmatched. CDR3 sequence: CATADWLAGGLNEQYF. The CDR3 DNA sequence: TGTGCCACCGCAGACTGGCTAGCGGGAGGTCTCAACGAGCAGTACTTC.

This clone was picked up one time. The chain is built from TRBV18 and TRBJ2-4; a weak D match, TRBD2 (5 bases). The germline CDR1 and CDR2 sequences are KGHSH and LQKENI. V shed 3 bases and J shed 8 bases, with 17 bases lying between them. The CDR3 spans 15 residues. CDR3: CASSPLAGVTYIQYF. The CDR3 bases are TGTGCCAGCTCACCGCTCGCCGGGGTAACGTACATTCAGTACTTC.

The chain couples TRBV27 to TRBJ2-7, with D hard to call. Germline values: CDR1 MNHEY, CDR2 SMNVEV (reference sequence). The V end lost 7 bases, the J end lost 6 bases, and 16 bases lay between the germline ends. The CDR3 extends over 13 amino acids. Written as DNA, the CDR3 is TGTGCCAGCACCATCAATATGGACCGCGAGCAGTACTTC. Translating it yields CASTINMDREQYF.

This sequence joins TRBV5-1 and TRBJ1-2; TRBD1 matches at 7 bases. Trimming at V came to 2 bases and at J to 4 bases, leaving 5 bases not matched to a gene. CDR3 length equals 14 residues. Germline CDR1 and CDR2: SGHRS and YFSETQ. CDR3 bases: TGCGCCAGCAGCTTCAGACAGGGAGGCTATGGCTACACCTTC. It translates to CASSFRQGGYGYTF.

About this clone: Mismatch with germline at one junction end may stem from a read error. The V and J genes are TRBV6-1 and TRBJ1-1; 12 bases are shared with TRBD1. This CDR3 has 13 amino acids. Germline CDR1 is MNHNS and CDR2 is SASEGT. The CDR3 region has the DNA TGTGCCAGCAGTGACCGGGACAGGGGGCAGGAGGCGTTT. Translation: CASSDRDRGQEAF.

The rearrangement links TRBV5-5 to TRBJ2-3, with D possibly being TRBD2 (5 bases). The CDR3 extends over 13 amino acids. Trimming removed 1 base at V and 6 bases at J, with 9 bases between. In germline, CDR1 is SGHKS, CDR2 YYEKEE (reference sequence). The DNA of the CDR3 is TGTGCCAGCAGCTTGCTTTCGGGGGATACGCAGTATTTT. Its translation is CASSLLSGDTQYF.

This clone was picked up one time. V gene TRBV2 combines with J gene TRBJ2-7; D is ambiguous. The CDR3 has 12 residues. Trimming removed 8 bases from V and 0 bases from J, with 8 bases in between. Germline CDR1 is SNHLY and CDR2 is FYNNEI. The DNA for the CDR3 is TGTGCCAGCCGCACCGCCTCCTACGAGCAGTACTTC. This gives the protein CASRTASYEQYF.

This clone was counted a few times. This chain uses TRBV6-5 with TRBJ1-1; D not resolved. Trimming shortened V by 8 bases and J by 1 base, and 11 bases separated the two germline ends. The CDR3 is 13 amino acids. Germline CDR1 is MNHEY and CDR2 is SVGAGI. The CDR3 DNA sequence: TGTGCCAGCGGCCGGACTCCGAACACTGAAGCTTTCTTT. Amino acid sequence: CASGRTPNTEAFF.

The chain uses TRBV19 and TRBJ1-2; D may be TRBD1 (5 bases). The germline V gene encodes CDR1 LNHDA and CDR2 SQIVND (reference sequence). Trimming cost V 7 bases and J 5 bases, with 17 bases left between them. The CDR3 is 14 amino acids. As DNA, the CDR3 is TGTGCCAGTACCATGCCAGGGATGGGGTATGGCTACACCTTC. Protein: CASTMPGMGYGYTF.

The V call is TRBV2, the J call TRBJ1-1, with 8 bases identical to TRBD1. With V trimmed by 5 bases and J by 8 bases, 4 bases remained unmatched. Germline assignment: CDR1 SNHLY and CDR2 FYNNEI. There are 12 residues in the CDR3. The CDR3 DNA follows: TGTGCCAGCAGTTGGACAGGGCGGGAAGCTTTCTTT. This codes for CASSWTGREAFF. Full variable domain (remainder filled in from reference TRBV2 and TRBJ1-1): EPEVTQTPSHQVTQMGQEVILRCVPISNHLYFYWYRQILGQKVEFLVSFYNNEISEKSEIFDDQFSVERPDGSNFTLKIRSTKLEDSAMYFCASSWTGREAFFGQGTRLTVV.

The chain recombines TRBV19 with TRBJ1-4; D might be TRBD1 (5 bases). The CDR3 has 14 amino acids. The V gene lost 9 bases and the J gene lost 6 bases, with 17 bases spanning the gap. Looked up from germline, CDR1 is LNHDA and CDR2 is SQIVND (reference sequence). The CDR3, as DNA: TGTGCCAGCGAACGTGGAATGGGGCATGAAAAACTGTTTTTT. Translating gives CASERGMGHEKLFF.

This chain uses TRBV19 with TRBJ2-6, with a tentative D call TRBD2 (5 bases). In germline, CDR1 is LNHDA, CDR2 SQIVND (reference sequence). Trimming cost V 7 bases and J 2 bases, with 12 bases left between them. The CDR3 loop spans 15 amino acids. The CDR3 nucleotides read TGTGCCAGTAAGAATAGCGCCCCTGGGGCCAACGTCCTGACTTTC. It translates to CASKNSAPGANVLTF.